Following are 15 T cell receptor beta chains from one sample sequenced in a study of beta chain features in type 1 diabetes. Every bit of the isolated RNA underwent reverse transcription, so sequencing read expressed TCRB transcripts. Method: immunoSEQ multiplex PCR; TCRdb's copy keeps in-frame clones and lacks some. The profile shows about 400,000 clones, around 12% of them singletons. The sequenced material came from naive CD4+ T cells from blood. The receptors here all came from a young man in good health.

This sequence joins TRBV9 and TRBJ2-3; 14 nucleotides match TRBD2. The V and J ends lost 4 bases and 6 bases, in that order; junction bases with no gene match: 4. The CDR3 spans 15 residues. Germline V CDR1 and CDR2: SGDLS, YYNGEE. This CDR3 is CASSTRLAGGDTQYF. The CDR3, as DNA: TGTGCCAGCAGCACTCGACTAGCGGGGGGGGATACGCAGTATTTT. The whole variable domain, filled in from reference TRBV9 and TRBJ2-3, reads DSGVTQTPKHLITATGQRVTLRCSPRSGDLSVYWYQQSLDQGLQFLIQYYNGEERAKGNILERFSAQQFPDLHSELNLSSLELGDSALYFCASSTRLAGGDTQYFGPGTRLTVL.

This clone was recorded a few times. The rearrangement joins TRBV2 to TRBJ1-1, with D possibly TRBD1 on 5 matching bases. V lost 3 bases and J lost 3, with 8 bases in between. CDR3 length: 13 amino acids. Per germline, CDR1 SNHLY and CDR2 FYNNEI. The CDR3 region is CASSDDRDTEAFF. The CDR3 DNA reads as TGTGCCAGCAGTGACGACAGAGACACTGAAGCTTTCTTT.

The J gene is TRBJ1-2, the V gene TRBV11-2; 10 bases line up with TRBD1. The germline V gene has CDR1 SGHAT and CDR2 FQNNGV. The CDR3 has 14 residues. The V and J ends lost 2 bases and 6 bases, in that order; junction bases with no gene match: 3. Here the CDR3 DNA reads TGTGCCAGCAGCTTATATGACAGGGGGCATGGCTACACCTTC. Translated, it gives CASSLYDRGHGYTF.

The gene calls are TRBV5-1 and TRBJ2-1; TRBD2 agrees at 9 bases. This CDR3 has 16 residues. Germline V gene lookup returns CDR1 SGHRS and CDR2 YFSETQ. The V and J ends lost 1 base and 1 base, in that order; junction bases with no gene match: 3. CDR3 in amino acids: CASSLLLAGSYNEQFF. The CDR3 bases are TGCGCCAGCAGCTTGTTACTAGCGGGTTCCTACAATGAGCAGTTCTTC.

This clone was recorded a few times. The rearrangement uses TRBV15 and TRBJ1-6, with D hard to call. The CDR3 length is 14 residues. Between the trimmed V and J ends, which lost 5 bases and 15 bases, there was a span of 20 bases. From germline, CDR1 is LNHNV and CDR2 YYDKDF (reference sequence). The CDR3 here is CATSPKSGETYLHF. Written as DNA, the CDR3 is TGTGCCACCAGCCCTAAAAGCGGCGAGACTTACCTCCACTTT.

This clone showed up just a few times. The chain employs TRBV4-3 and TRBJ2-7; tentatively, D is TRBD2 (6 bases). Trimming shortened V by 1 base and J by 4 bases, and 20 bases separated the two germline ends. The CDR3 has 17 residues. The germline V gene encodes CDR1 LGHNA and CDR2 YSLEER. The CDR3: CASSQVPSQTGGYEQYF. In nucleotides, the CDR3 is TGCGCCAGCAGCCAAGTCCCGAGCCAAACCGGAGGGTACGAGCAGTACTTC.

The CDR3 nucleotides are TGCAGCGCTGGGGCAGGTCAGCCCCAGTACTTC. It encodes CSAGAGQPQYF. The chain couples TRBV20-1 to TRBJ2-5, with D perhaps matching TRBD1 (5 bases). The CDR3 consists of 11 residues. The germline V gene has CDR1 DFQATT and CDR2 SNEGSKA (reference sequence).

The sample holds a few counts of this clone. The chain joins TRBV9 to TRBJ2-1, with 10 bases fitting TRBD2. The CDR3 has 16 residues. The germline gives CDR1 SGDLS, CDR2 YYNGEE. J was trimmed by 4 bases and V by 0 bases; bases with no gene match: 4. CDR3 nucleotide sequence: TGTGCCAGCAGCGTAGGGGGTAGCGGGGGGTACAATGAGCAGTTCTTC. It translates to CASSVGGSGGYNEQFF.

The table lists this clone with a few counts. The gene calls are TRBV14 and TRBJ2-5; perhaps TRBD2 as D (6 bases). The ends were cut back, 3 bases at V and 5 bases at J, with 16 bases in the middle. The length of the CDR3 is 15 residues. Per germline, CDR1 SGHDN and CDR2 FVKESK. The chain's CDR3 is CASSQMGRMRETQYF. The CDR3 DNA sequence: TGTGCCAGCAGCCAGATGGGGAGGATGAGGGAGACCCAGTACTTC. Variable domain in full (rest from reference TRBV14 and TRBJ2-5): EAGVTQFPSHSVIEKGQTVTLRCDPISGHDNLYWYRRVMGKEIKFLLHFVKESKQDESGMPNNRFLAERTGGTYSTLKVQPAELEDSGVYFCASSQMGRMRETQYFGPGTRLLVL.

The V and J genes are TRBV27 and TRBJ2-7; D perhaps matches TRBD1 (7 bases). Germline V gives CDR1 MNHEY, CDR2 SMNVEV (reference sequence). The CDR3 totals 14 residues. Trimming cost V 5 bases and J 2 bases, with 13 bases left between them. The CDR3 loop reads CASSTSGGTYEQYF. In DNA form, the CDR3 reads TGTGCCAGCAGTACGTCAGGGGGGACCTACGAGCAGTACTTC.

This clone appeared a few times. V and J are TRBV19 and TRBJ2-3, with a possible D match to TRBD2 (5 bases). The length of the CDR3 is 14 residues. The germline V gene has CDR1 LNHDA and CDR2 SQIVND (reference sequence). V lost 10 bases and J lost 7, with 21 bases in between. CDR3 sequence: CATVNRGIRNTQYF. The CDR3 coding sequence is TGTGCCACCGTCAATCGGGGTATCCGCAATACGCAGTATTTT. Together with reference TRBV19 and TRBJ2-3, the CDR3 gives the full variable domain: DGGITQSPKYLFRKEGQNVTLSCEQNLNHDAMYWYRQDPGQGLRLIYYSQIVNDFQKGDIAEGYSVSREKKESFPLTVTSAQKNPTAFYLCATVNRGIRNTQYFGPGTRLTVL.

This clone turned up a few times. The chain recombines TRBV4-2 with TRBJ1-6; D gene unclear. Germline CDR1 reads LGHNA; CDR2 reads YNFKEQ. The CDR3 runs to 15 residues. V gave up 0 bases and J gave up 8 bases, with 11 bases separating them. CDR3 sequence: CASSQDPSRDSPLHF. The CDR3 DNA is TGTGCCAGCAGCCAAGATCCCTCGAGGGATTCACCCCTCCACTTT.

This clone occurred a few times. The chain couples TRBV2 to TRBJ1-2; D ambiguous. From germline, CDR1 is SNHLY and CDR2 FYNNEI. The CDR3 extends over 13 amino acids. Trimming cost V 3 bases and J 2 bases, with 7 bases left between them. CDR3 coding DNA: TGTGCCAGCAGTGATTTAGCAAACTATGGCTACACCTTC. As protein: CASSDLANYGYTF.

A few counts support this clone. This chain joins TRBV18 and TRBJ2-7; 10 nucleotides line up with TRBD1. Per germline, CDR1 KGHSH and CDR2 LQKENI. The V and J ends lost 6 bases and 7 bases, in that order; junction bases with no gene match: 12. CDR3 size: 15 residues. CDR3 sequence reads: CASSSRQGAGEEQYF. The CDR3 nucleotides are TGTGCCAGCTCTTCCAGACAGGGGGCTGGGGAGGAGCAGTACTTC.

The chain has TRBV6-1 and TRBJ1-2, with 9 bases that match TRBD1. The V segment lost 4 bases and the J segment 8 bases; nucleotides outside the gene matches: 5. Germline V gene sequence: CDR1 MNHNS, CDR2 SASEGT. CDR3 length equals 13 residues. DNA for the CDR3: TGTGCCAGCAGTGTCGACAGGGGGAAAGGCTACACCTTC. It specifies CASSVDRGKGYTF.